The 26 T cell receptor beta chains presented below share a single source sample, sequenced in a study of blood T cell repertoires in COVID-19. The protocol was immunoSEQ multiplex PCR, while the TCRdb copy is restricted to in-frame clones and leaves out a portion. The profile shows approximately 240,000 clones, 88% of them singletons. Sequencing used peripheral blood. The receptors derive from a woman aged 40 to 50 who had recovered from COVID-19.

CDR3 DNA: TGTGCCAGCAGCGTAATGGCGACGGGGGGGGCCAACGTCCTGACTTTC. Translated: CASSVMATGGANVLTF. The chain joins TRBV2 to TRBJ2-6; weak D call: TRBD2 (5 bases). The CDR3 runs 16 residues. V dropped 6 bases and J dropped 4 bases, with 16 bases sitting between them. Germline V gives CDR1 SNHLY, CDR2 FYNNEI.

The V call is TRBV11-3, the J call TRBJ2-7, with TRBD1 matching 9 bases. V shed 5 bases, J shed 6 bases, and the junction held 8 bases outside the gene matches. Germline CDR1 is SGHNT and CDR2 is YENEEA. The CDR3 is 14 amino acids. The CDR3 nucleotides read TGTGCCAGCAGCAATCCGGGACAGGGAGGCGAGCAGTACTTC. Protein product: CASSNPGQGGEQYF.

The CDR3 loop is CASTPDRGASYEQYF. Written as DNA, the CDR3 is TGTGCCAGTACCCCAGACAGGGGGGCCTCCTACGAGCAGTACTTC. The chain combines TRBV19 with TRBJ2-7, with 9 bases lining up with TRBD1. The germline V gene has CDR1 LNHDA and CDR2 SQIVND (reference sequence). With V trimmed by 7 bases and J by 0 bases, 7 bases remained unmatched. The CDR3 sequence is 15 residues long.

The chain has TRBV5-6 and TRBJ2-5; TRBD1 might be the D (6 bases). V was pared by 9 bases and J by 9 bases, with 21 bases between. The germline V gene has CDR1 SGHDT and CDR2 YYEEEE. CDR3 length: 13 amino acids. The CDR3 region has the DNA TGTGCCACCACAGGGCATCGCCTCGGAGCCCAGTACTTC. Its translation is CATTGHRLGAQYF.

The V gene is TRBV19, the J gene TRBJ2-5; 8 positions agree with TRBD1. The CDR3 contains 14 residues. The germline gives CDR1 LNHDA, CDR2 SQIVND (reference sequence). The V segment lost 4 bases and the J segment 5 bases; nucleotides outside the gene matches: 6. The CDR3 sequence: CASSRGSGGETQYF. CDR3 nucleotide sequence: TGTGCCAGTAGTAGAGGGTCAGGGGGCGAGACCCAGTACTTC.

The chain joins TRBV5-4 to TRBJ2-2; D not certain. Germline loops: CDR1 SGHNT, CDR2 YYREEE (reference sequence). This CDR3 contains 18 residues. V lost 1 base and J lost 3, with 19 bases in between. The chain's CDR3 is CASSLRVGRVTDTGELFF. DNA of the CDR3: TGTGCCAGCAGCTTGCGAGTAGGCCGGGTGACTGACACCGGGGAGCTGTTTTTT.

This clone is a singleton in its sample. V and J are TRBV12-3 or TRBV12-4 and TRBJ1-2; D not certain. The V and J ends lost 3 bases and 4 bases respectively, with 9 bases between them. The CDR3 extends over 13 amino acids. The CDR3 DNA reads TGTGCCAGCAGTTTTCAGTCCATCTATGGCTACACCTTC. Residues: CASSFQSIYGYTF.

This clone was found once. The chain is built from TRBV6-6 and TRBJ2-2; no definite D call. Looked up from germline, CDR1 is MNHNY and CDR2 is SVGAGI (reference sequence). Trimming removed 6 bases from V and 4 bases from J, with 3 bases in between. The CDR3 has 11 residues. CDR3 in DNA: TGTGCCAGCAGGAGCACCGGGGAGCTGTTTTTT. Its translation: CASRSTGELFF.

This clone has just one count. The chain carries TRBV27 and TRBJ2-7; a weak D match, TRBD1 (5 bases). Trimming removed 6 bases from V and 6 bases from J, with 24 bases in between. Germline CDR1 is MNHEY and CDR2 is SMNVEV (reference sequence). CDR3 length: 16 amino acids. Here the CDR3 reads CASSSPSRNRNSEQYF. The CDR3 DNA reads as TGTGCCAGCAGCTCCCCGAGCCGGAACAGGAATTCCGAGCAGTACTTC.

This chain connects TRBV18 to TRBJ1-5; 8 positions agree with TRBD1. CDR1 and CDR2 (germline): KGHSH, LQKENI. The V gene end was trimmed by 2 bases and the J gene end by 6 bases; junction bases not matched to a gene: 6. The CDR3 sequence is 15 residues long. The CDR3 sequence is CASSPMQGAGQPQHF. The DNA of the CDR3 is TGTGCCAGCTCACCAATGCAGGGGGCAGGTCAGCCCCAGCATTTT.

The rearrangement joins TRBV27 to TRBJ2-7; tentative D call: TRBD1 (6 bases). The CDR3 extends over 17 amino acids. V was pared by 8 bases and J by 3 bases, with 26 bases between. Germline V gene lookup returns CDR1 MNHEY and CDR2 SMNVEV (reference sequence). CDR3 sequence: CASRKPGAITPIYEQYF. Here the CDR3 DNA reads TGTGCCAGCCGAAAGCCAGGGGCTATTACCCCGATCTACGAGCAGTACTTC.

This clone was recorded once. This chain uses TRBV6-2 or TRBV6-3 with TRBJ2-7; TRBD1 might be the D (6 bases). The CDR3 has 15 residues. The V and J ends lost 2 bases and 1 base respectively, with 12 bases between them. The germline V gene encodes CDR1 MNHEY and CDR2 SVGEGT. The CDR3 nucleotides are TGTGCCAGCAGTTACGGGTCGGACAGTTCCTACGAGCAGTACTTC. Translated: CASSYGSDSSYEQYF.

The DNA for the CDR3 is TGTGCCAGCAGCGTTACGGTTAACTATGGCTACACCTTC. Translating it yields CASSVTVNYGYTF. The chain employs TRBV9 and TRBJ1-2; D remains unclear. The CDR3 extends over 13 amino acids. The germline CDR1 and CDR2 sequences are SGDLS and YYNGEE. Trimming stripped 2 bases from V and 1 base from J, with 6 bases between. Looking up the rest from reference TRBV9 and TRBJ1-2 gives the full variable domain: DSGVTQTPKHLITATGQRVTLRCSPRSGDLSVYWYQQSLDQGLQFLIQYYNGEERAKGNILERFSAQQFPDLHSELNLSSLELGDSALYFCASSVTVNYGYTFGSGTRLTVV.

This chain links TRBV6-2 or TRBV6-3 with TRBJ2-1, with a tentative D call TRBD1 (5 bases). V was cut by 0 bases and J by 4 bases, with 7 bases left in between. The CDR3 is 14 residues long. Germline V gene data show CDR1 as MNHEY and CDR2 as SVGEGT. In DNA, the CDR3 is TGTGCCAGCAGTTACTCGGGGCGATACAATGAGCAGTTCTTC. Protein product: CASSYSGRYNEQFF.

The chain recombines TRBV11-2 with TRBJ1-2, with 9 bases aligning to TRBD1. Per the germline V gene, CDR1 is SGHAT and CDR2 is FQNNGV. After removal of 2 bases from V and 4 bases from J, the junction contained 8 bases not matched to a gene. The CDR3 extends over 16 amino acids. CDR3 DNA: TGTGCCAGCAGCTTAATACAGGGGGCTGTAGGCTATGGCTACACCTTC. It specifies CASSLIQGAVGYGYTF.

The rearrangement links TRBV7-2 to TRBJ1-2; tentative D call: TRBD1 (5 bases). Trimming pared 2 bases from V and 8 bases from J, leaving 12 bases between. The CDR3 covers 13 residues. Germline V gene lookup returns CDR1 SGHTA and CDR2 FQGNSA. CDR3 sequence reads: CASSLSQGHGYTF. The CDR3 DNA reads TGTGCCAGCAGCTTAAGCCAGGGTCACGGCTACACCTTC.

The J gene is TRBJ1-5, the V gene TRBV6-2 or TRBV6-3, with 7 bases aligning to TRBD1. With 5 bases clipped from V and 3 bases from J, the junction kept 4 bases outside the gene matches. CDR3 length: 14 amino acids. CDR1 is MNHEY, CDR2 SVGEGT, per germline. The CDR3 protein is CASSRDRVNQPQHF. CDR3 nucleotide sequence: TGTGCCAGCAGTCGAGACAGGGTCAATCAGCCCCAGCATTTT.

V usage is TRBV6-1 and J usage is TRBJ1-4, with 11 bases that match TRBD1. CDR3 size: 15 residues. V shed 5 bases, J shed 7 bases, and the junction held 6 bases outside the gene matches. CDR1 MNHNS and CDR2 SASEGT come from the germline V gene. The CDR3 region has the DNA TGTGCCAGCAGTTCGCCGGGACAGGGGGGTGAAAAACTGTTTTTT. It encodes CASSSPGQGGEKLFF.

In this sample, this clone turned up once. This chain links TRBV18 with TRBJ1-1, with D perhaps matching TRBD1 (5 bases). The CDR3 is 13 residues long. Per germline, CDR1 KGHSH and CDR2 LQKENI. V shed 3 bases and J shed 0 bases, with 5 bases lying between them. The CDR3 DNA is TGTGCCAGCTCACCGACAGTGAACACTGAAGCTTTCTTT. Residues: CASSPTVNTEAFF.

The V call is TRBV5-1, the J call TRBJ1-2; D ambiguous. Germline CDR1 SGHRS, CDR2 YFSETQ. Trimming removed 4 bases at V and 5 bases at J, with 12 bases between. CDR3 length: 13 amino acids. The CDR3 reads CASSHRPGYGYTF. CDR3 in DNA: TGCGCCAGCAGCCACCGACCGGGGTATGGCTACACCTTC.

This clone was seen a single time. The chain joins TRBV9 to TRBJ1-3; D is undetermined. CDR3 length equals 15 residues. Per germline, CDR1 SGDLS and CDR2 YYNGEE. Trimming took off 3 bases at V and 1 base at J, with 11 bases between the two ends. Here the CDR3 DNA reads TGTGCCAGCAGCGCGGGGAGGGAATCTGGAAACACCATATATTTT. Protein product: CASSAGRESGNTIYF.

The CDR3 DNA follows: TGTGCCAGCAGCCGAGCCGGGACTAGCGGGAGGAATGAGCAGTTCTTC. This gives the protein CASSRAGTSGRNEQFF. This chain links TRBV9 with TRBJ2-1, with 15 nucleotides matching TRBD2. V dropped 4 bases and J dropped 7; count of bases not matched to a gene: 6. The CDR3 extends over 16 amino acids. Germline lookup yields CDR1 SGDLS and CDR2 YYNGEE.

The genes are TRBV4-1 and TRBJ2-1; 7 nucleotides align to TRBD1. Germline CDR1 and CDR2: MGHRA and YSYEKL. The CDR3 has 16 amino acids. Unmatched junction bases numbered 14, after V lost 3 bases and J lost 9 bases. This CDR3 is CASSHDGTEIYGEQFF. The CDR3 nucleotides are TGCGCCAGCAGCCATGACGGGACAGAGATTTACGGTGAGCAGTTCTTC.

The rearrangement uses TRBV24-1 and TRBJ2-3, with a possible D match to TRBD1 (6 bases). Germline CDR1 reads KGHDR; CDR2 reads SFDVKD. This CDR3 comprises 15 residues. Trimming took off 5 bases at V and 1 base at J, with 12 bases between the two ends. The CDR3 sequence is CATSAPGQGTDTQYF. In DNA, the CDR3 is TGTGCCACCAGTGCTCCGGGACAAGGCACAGATACGCAGTATTTT.

This clone was found once. The chain is built from TRBV4-1 and TRBJ1-2; D is undetermined. Looked up from germline, CDR1 is MGHRA and CDR2 is YSYEKL. CDR3 length equals 15 residues. Trimming stripped 4 bases from V and 7 bases from J, with 19 bases between. The chain's CDR3 is CASSLIRETLSGYTF. Written as DNA, the CDR3 is TGCGCCAGCAGCCTCATCAGAGAGACTCTCAGTGGCTACACCTTC.

The V gene is TRBV5-5, the J gene TRBJ2-1, with TRBD2 matching 12 bases. V was pared by 4 bases and J by 6 bases, with 8 bases of the junction left unmatched. The V gene's germline CDR1 is SGHKS and CDR2 YYEKEE (reference sequence). The CDR3 has 16 amino acids. For the CDR3, the DNA is TGTGCCAGCAGCAGAGACACTAGCGGGAGGTCCAATGAGCAGTTCTTC. This encodes CASSRDTSGRSNEQFF.